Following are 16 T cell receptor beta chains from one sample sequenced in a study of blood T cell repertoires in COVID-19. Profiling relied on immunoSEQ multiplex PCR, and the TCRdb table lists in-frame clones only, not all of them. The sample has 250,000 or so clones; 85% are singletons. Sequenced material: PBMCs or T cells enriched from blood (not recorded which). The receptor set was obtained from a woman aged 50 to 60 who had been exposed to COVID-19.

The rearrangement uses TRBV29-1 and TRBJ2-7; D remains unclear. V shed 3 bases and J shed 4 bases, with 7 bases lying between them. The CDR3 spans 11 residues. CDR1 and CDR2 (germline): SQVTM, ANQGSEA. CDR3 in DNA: TGCAGCGTTGATTCGGGTTACGAGCAGTACTTC. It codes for CSVDSGYEQYF.

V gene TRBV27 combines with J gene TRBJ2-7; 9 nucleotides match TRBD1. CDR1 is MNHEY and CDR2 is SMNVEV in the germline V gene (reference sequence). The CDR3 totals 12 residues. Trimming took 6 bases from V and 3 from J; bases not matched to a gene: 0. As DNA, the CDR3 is TGTGCCAGCAGGGACAGGGGCTACGAGCAGTACTTC. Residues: CASRDRGYEQYF.

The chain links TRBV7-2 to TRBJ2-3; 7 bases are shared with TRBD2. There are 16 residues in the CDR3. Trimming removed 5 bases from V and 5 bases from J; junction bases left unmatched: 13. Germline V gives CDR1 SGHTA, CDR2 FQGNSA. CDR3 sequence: CASSPRGLAVRDTQYF. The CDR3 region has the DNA TGTGCCAGCAGCCCCCGGGGCCTAGCGGTTCGAGATACGCAGTATTTT. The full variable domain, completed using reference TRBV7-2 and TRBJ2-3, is GAGVSQSPSNKVTEKGKDVELRCDPISGHTALYWYRQSLGQGLEFLIYFQGNSAPDKSGLPSDRFSAERTGGSVSTLTIQRTQQEDSAVYLCASSPRGLAVRDTQYFGPGTRLTVL.

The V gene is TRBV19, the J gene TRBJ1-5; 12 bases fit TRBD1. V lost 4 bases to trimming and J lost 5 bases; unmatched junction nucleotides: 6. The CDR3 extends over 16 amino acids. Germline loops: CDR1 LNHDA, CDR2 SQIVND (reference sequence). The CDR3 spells CASSTGGTGGDQPQHF. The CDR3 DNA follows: TGTGCCAGTAGTACAGGTGGGACAGGGGGCGATCAGCCCCAGCATTTT.

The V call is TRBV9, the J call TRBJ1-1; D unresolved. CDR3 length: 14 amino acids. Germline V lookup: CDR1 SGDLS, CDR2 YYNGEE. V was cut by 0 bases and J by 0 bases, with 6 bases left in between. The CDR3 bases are TGTGCCAGCAGCGTAGGACTTATGAACACTGAAGCTTTCTTT. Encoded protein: CASSVGLMNTEAFF.

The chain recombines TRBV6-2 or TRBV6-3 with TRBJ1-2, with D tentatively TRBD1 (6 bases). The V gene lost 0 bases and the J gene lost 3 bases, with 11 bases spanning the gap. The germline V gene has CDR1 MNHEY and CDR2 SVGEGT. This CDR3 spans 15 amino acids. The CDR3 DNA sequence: TGTGCCAGCAGTTACTCCCGCTCAGGGGACTATGGCTACACCTTC. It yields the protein CASSYSRSGDYGYTF.

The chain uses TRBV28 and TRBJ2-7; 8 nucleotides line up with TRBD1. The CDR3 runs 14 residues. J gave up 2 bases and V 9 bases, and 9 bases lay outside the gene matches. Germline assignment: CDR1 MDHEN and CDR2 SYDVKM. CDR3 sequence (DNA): TGTGCCAGTTCCGGACAGGGCACAGCCTACGAGCAGTACTTC. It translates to CASSGQGTAYEQYF.

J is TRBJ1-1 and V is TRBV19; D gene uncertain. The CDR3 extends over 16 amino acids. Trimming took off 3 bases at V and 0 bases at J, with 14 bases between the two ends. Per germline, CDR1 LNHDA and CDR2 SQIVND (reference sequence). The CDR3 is CASSIPGHLLNTEAFF. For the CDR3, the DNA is TGTGCCAGTAGTATCCCGGGTCATTTATTGAACACTGAAGCTTTCTTT.

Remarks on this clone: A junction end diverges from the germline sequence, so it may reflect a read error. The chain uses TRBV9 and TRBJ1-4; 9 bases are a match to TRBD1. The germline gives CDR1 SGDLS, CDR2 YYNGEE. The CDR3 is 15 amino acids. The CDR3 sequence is CASTVTGTGNEKLFF. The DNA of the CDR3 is TGTGCCAGCACCGTAACCGGGACAGGGAATGAAAAACTGTTTTTT.

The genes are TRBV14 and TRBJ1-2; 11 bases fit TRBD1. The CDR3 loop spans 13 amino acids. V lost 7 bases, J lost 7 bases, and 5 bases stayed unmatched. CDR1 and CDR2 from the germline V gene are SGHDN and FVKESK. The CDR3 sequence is CASTGQGASGYTF. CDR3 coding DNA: TGTGCCAGCACCGGACAGGGGGCGTCTGGCTACACCTTC. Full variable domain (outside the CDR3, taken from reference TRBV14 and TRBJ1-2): EAGVTQFPSHSVIEKGQTVTLRCDPISGHDNLYWYRRVMGKEIKFLLHFVKESKQDESGMPNNRFLAERTGGTYSTLKVQPAELEDSGVYFCASTGQGASGYTFGSGTRLTVV.

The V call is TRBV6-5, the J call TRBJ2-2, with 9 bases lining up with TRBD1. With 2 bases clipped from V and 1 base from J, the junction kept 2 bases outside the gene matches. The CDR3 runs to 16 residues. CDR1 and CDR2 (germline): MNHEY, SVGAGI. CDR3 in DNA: TGTGCCAGCAGTTACGGGGACAGGGTGAACACCGGGGAGCTGTTTTTT. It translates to CASSYGDRVNTGELFF.

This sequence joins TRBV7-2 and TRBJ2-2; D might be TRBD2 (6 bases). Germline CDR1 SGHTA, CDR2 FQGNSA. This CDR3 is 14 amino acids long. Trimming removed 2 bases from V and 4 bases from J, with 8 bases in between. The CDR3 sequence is CASSLSGGTGELFF. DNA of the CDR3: TGTGCCAGCAGCTTATCCGGGGGCACCGGGGAGCTGTTTTTT.

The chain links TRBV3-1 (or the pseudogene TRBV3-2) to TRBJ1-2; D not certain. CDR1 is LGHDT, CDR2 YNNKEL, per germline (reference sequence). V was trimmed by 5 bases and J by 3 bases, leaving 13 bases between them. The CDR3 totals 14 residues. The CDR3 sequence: CASSIGLKDYGYTF. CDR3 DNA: TGTGCCAGCAGCATAGGACTGAAGGACTATGGCTACACCTTC.

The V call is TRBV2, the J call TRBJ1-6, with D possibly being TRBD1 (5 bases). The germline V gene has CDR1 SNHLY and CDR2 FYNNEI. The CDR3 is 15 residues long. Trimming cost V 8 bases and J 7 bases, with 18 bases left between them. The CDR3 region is CASRPQTAPNSPLHF. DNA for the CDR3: TGTGCCAGCCGACCCCAGACAGCGCCGAATTCACCCCTCCACTTT. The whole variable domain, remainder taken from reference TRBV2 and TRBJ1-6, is EPEVTQTPSHQVTQMGQEVILRCVPISNHLYFYWYRQILGQKVEFLVSFYNNEISEKSEIFDDQFSVERPDGSNFTLKIRSTKLEDSAMYFCASRPQTAPNSPLHFGNGTRLTVT.

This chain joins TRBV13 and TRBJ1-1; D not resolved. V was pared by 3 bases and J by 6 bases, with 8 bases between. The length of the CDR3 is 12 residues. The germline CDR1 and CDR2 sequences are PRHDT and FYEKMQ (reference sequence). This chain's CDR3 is CASSFGVAEAFF. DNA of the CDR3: TGTGCCAGCAGCTTCGGGGTGGCTGAAGCTTTCTTT.

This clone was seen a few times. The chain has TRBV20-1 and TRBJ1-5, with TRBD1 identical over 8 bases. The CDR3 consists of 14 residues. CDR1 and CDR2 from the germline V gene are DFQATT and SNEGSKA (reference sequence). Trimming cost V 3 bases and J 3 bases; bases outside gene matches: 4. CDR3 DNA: TGCAGTGCTAGTCAGGGGGCGCACAATCAGCCCCAGCATTTT. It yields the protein CSASQGAHNQPQHF.